This T cell receptor (beta chain) was recovered during a study of shared clonotypes between healthy human individuals. Study overall: Every donor yielded three CD4 naive, three CD4 memory, two CD8 naive and one CD8 memory plate.

Generated by immunoSEQ multiplex PCR, the TCRdb table keeps only in-frame clones and is missing some. Among about 2 million clones listed, about 95% were seen once. Naive CD8 cells lacked CD45RO, underwent positive selection for CCR7 and left out terminally differentiated effector memory CD45RA+ cells. In regard to this clone: What it binds is not known.

The CDR3 has 13 residues. The ends were cut back, 1 base at V and 7 bases at J, with 10 bases in the middle. The V gene's germline CDR1 is MGHRA and CDR2 YSYEKL. Regarding the study as a whole: The study sampled only blood, and tissue repertoires likely differ. With several donors compared, about 5.2% of naive CD4 clonotypes were shared.

This receptor was taken from a man between 18 and 35 years old in good health. The sample comprised naive CD8+ T cells sorted from blood. This chain uses TRBV4-1 with TRBJ1-2, with a possible D match to TRBD1 (5 bases). The CDR3 DNA follows: TGCGCCAGCAGCCAAGTCGGGACGTTTGGCTACACCTTC. Amino acid sequence: CASSQVGTFGYTF.